These 30 T cell receptor beta chains came from one sample sequenced in a study of T cells after yellow fever vaccination. One entry per CDR3 protein, called by TCRdb with MiXCR from the 5' RACE reads. The sample contains 350,000 to 550,000 distinct CDR3 sequences, approximately 18% of which appear only once. Sequencing was performed on PBMCs, taken before the yellow fever booster vaccination. The source of these receptors is a man younger than 30 who received the YFV17D yellow fever vaccine.

The chain links TRBV5-1 to TRBJ2-1; weak D call: TRBD2 (6 bases). CDR1 is SGHRS and CDR2 is YFSETQ in the germline V gene. V lost 0 bases, J lost 8 bases, and 15 bases lay in between. The CDR3 is made up of 15 amino acids. CDR3 protein: CASSLAGDLPHEQFF. CDR3 bases: TGCGCCAGCAGCTTGGCCGGGGACTTACCGCATGAGCAGTTCTTC.

In its sample, this clonotype was seen many times. The rearrangement links TRBV20-1 to TRBJ1-2; D is possibly TRBD1 (6 bases). The CDR3 runs to 13 residues. Germline V gene lookup returns CDR1 DFQATT and CDR2 SNEGSKA (reference sequence). V was trimmed by 8 bases and J by 8 bases, leaving 21 bases between them. CDR3 sequence reads: CSCPVPGQRGYTF. CDR3 in DNA: TGCAGTTGCCCCGTTCCGGGACAACGCGGCTACACCTTC.

A few counts support this clonotype. The V call is TRBV6-2 or TRBV6-3, the J call TRBJ2-7, with D possibly being TRBD1 (6 bases). Germline V gives CDR1 MNHEY, CDR2 SVGEGT. Trimming stripped 7 bases from V and 3 bases from J, with 13 bases between. CDR3 length: 13 amino acids. The CDR3 DNA reads TGTGCCAGCACTAAGACAGGTGGCTACGAGCAGTACGTC. Translated, it gives CASTKTGGYEQYV.

The chain is built from TRBV4-2 and TRBJ1-2; possible D gene TRBD1, 6 bases. Germline assignment: CDR1 LGHNA and CDR2 YNFKEQ. The CDR3 extends over 14 amino acids. V lost 0 bases, J lost 7 bases, and 12 bases lay in between. The CDR3 DNA reads TGTGCCAGCAGCCAAGATTGGGGGGCAGGTGGCTACACCTTC. Protein product: CASSQDWGAGGYTF.

This clonotype was seen ten or more times. The germline gene is not matched at one end of the junction; a read error may be the cause. The chain couples TRBV7-2 to TRBJ1-2; the D is unclear. The CDR3 covers 13 residues. From germline, CDR1 is SGHTA and CDR2 FQGNSA. The CDR3: CASSFDSNYGYTF. CDR3 DNA: TGCGCCAGCAGCTTTGACTCTAACTATGGCTACACCTTC.

In its sample, this clonotype was seen a few times. The V and J genes are TRBV20-1 and TRBJ2-5; D gene ambiguous. CDR1 and CDR2 from the germline V gene are DFQATT and SNEGSKA (reference sequence). CDR3 length equals 16 residues. V was trimmed by 4 bases and J by 3 bases, leaving 21 bases between them. CDR3 bases: TGCAGTGCTAAAATCCTGAATCCGGCAGTCAAAGAGACCCAGTACTTC. This encodes CSAKILNPAVKETQYF.

V gene TRBV6-2 or TRBV6-3 combines with J gene TRBJ2-5; a possible D gene is TRBD2 (5 bases). Germline V lookup: CDR1 MNHEY, CDR2 SVGEGT. The CDR3 consists of 12 residues. V lost 6 bases, J lost 4 bases, and 9 bases lay in between. This chain's CDR3 is CASSASPETQYF. CDR3 sequence (DNA): TGTGCCAGCAGCGCTAGCCCAGAGACCCAGTACTTC.

Only a few counts were recorded for this clonotype. The chain recombines TRBV20-1 with TRBJ2-2; D unclear. CDR1 DFQATT and CDR2 SNEGSKA come from the germline V gene (reference sequence). This CDR3 comprises 14 residues. V was cut by 1 base and J by 2 bases, with 8 bases left in between. CDR3 in DNA: TGCAGTGCTAGAGGTTTAGGAAACACCGGGGAGCTGTTTTTT. Amino acids: CSARGLGNTGELFF.

The rearrangement links TRBV7-3 to TRBJ2-1, with 8 bases fitting TRBD2. Germline loops: CDR1 SGHTA, CDR2 FQGTGA. After removal of 5 bases from V and 2 bases from J, the junction contained 2 bases not matched to a gene. This CDR3 is 14 amino acids long. The CDR3 DNA sequence: TGTGCCAGCAGCCCGGGGGGGGCCTACAATGAGCAGTTCTTC. Translating it yields CASSPGGAYNEQFF.

The chain combines TRBV18 with TRBJ1-2; D is uncertain. Trimming took off 3 bases at V and 3 bases at J, with 14 bases between the two ends. CDR3 length equals 15 residues. The germline V gene has CDR1 KGHSH and CDR2 LQKENI. DNA of the CDR3: TGTGCCAGCTCACCCGGAGGGAAGGTGGACTATGGCTACACCTTC. Translating it yields CASSPGGKVDYGYTF.

The V call is TRBV29-1, the J call TRBJ1-1; D call uncertain. The CDR3 consists of 13 residues. Trimming left V 7 bases short and J 0 bases short, with 12 bases between. Germline values: CDR1 SQVTM, CDR2 ANQGSEA. The CDR3 region has the DNA TGCAGCGCCAGCCGCAGCATGAACACTGAAGCTTTCTTT. It encodes CSASRSMNTEAFF.

This clonotype was detected a few times. This chain uses TRBV15 with TRBJ1-4; TRBD1 is a possible D gene (6 bases). The CDR3 is made up of 15 amino acids. Trimming removed 0 bases from V and 8 bases from J, with 13 bases in between. CDR1 is LNHNV, CDR2 YYDKDF, per germline (reference sequence). The CDR3 region has the DNA TGTGCCACCAGCAGAGATCCACAGGGAGAAGAAAAACTGTTTTTT. Its translation is CATSRDPQGEEKLFF.

This chain joins TRBV6-5 and TRBJ1-1; D remains ambiguous. V gave up 6 bases and J gave up 2 bases, with 22 bases separating them. The CDR3 sequence is 17 residues long. In germline, CDR1 is MNHEY, CDR2 SVGAGI. The CDR3 DNA follows: TGTGCCAGCAGCCCCGCCGACACATCCTTCTTCAACACTGAAGCTTTCTTT. It is translated as CASSPADTSFFNTEAFF.

The chain combines TRBV20-1 with TRBJ1-1, with D uncertain. Trimming removed 3 bases at V and 3 bases at J, with 11 bases between. The CDR3 consists of 13 residues. The V gene's germline CDR1 is DFQATT and CDR2 SNEGSKA (reference sequence). CDR3 DNA sequence: TGCAGTGCTAGGACCGGGATACACACTGAAGCTTTCTTT. Translation: CSARTGIHTEAFF.

The V call is TRBV6-5, the J call TRBJ2-7, with D tentatively TRBD2 (7 bases). Looked up from germline, CDR1 is MNHEY and CDR2 is SVGAGI. The CDR3 extends over 12 amino acids. Trimming took off 4 bases at V and 5 bases at J, with 9 bases between the two ends. The CDR3 DNA is TGTGCCAGCAGTTGGGGGGGCAACGAGCAGTACTTC. The encoded protein is CASSWGGNEQYF.

This clonotype was detected only a few times. The chain couples TRBV7-2 to TRBJ2-5; 10 nucleotides align to TRBD2. V was clipped by 3 bases and J by 2 bases; unmatched bases: 3. The CDR3 is made up of 15 amino acids. Germline V gene data show CDR1 as SGHTA and CDR2 as FQGNSA. For the CDR3, the DNA is TGTGCCAGCAGCTTTAGCGGGGGGCCTCAAGAGACCCAGTACTTC. Translated: CASSFSGGPQETQYF.

This chain uses TRBV6-1 with TRBJ2-1; D perhaps matches TRBD2 (6 bases). The CDR3 is 15 residues long. V was clipped by 1 base and J by 2 bases, with 9 bases between them. Germline-derived CDR1 and CDR2 are MNHNS and SASEGT. DNA for the CDR3: TGTGCCAGCAGTGAAGGCGGGGCCCCCTACAATGAGCAGTTCTTC. This encodes CASSEGGAPYNEQFF.

The chain links TRBV20-1 to TRBJ1-1, with 10 bases that match TRBD1. The CDR3 is made up of 13 amino acids. Germline V gene sequence: CDR1 DFQATT, CDR2 SNEGSKA (reference sequence). Germline trimming cut 3 bases from V and 6 bases from J; bases unmatched to any gene: 4. The CDR3 here is CSARPDRGPEAFF. The CDR3, as DNA: TGCAGTGCTAGGCCCGACAGGGGGCCTGAAGCTTTCTTT.

The chain uses TRBV27 and TRBJ2-5; D might be TRBD2 (5 bases). There are 13 residues in the CDR3. Trimming took 0 bases from V and 5 from J, leaving 7 bases between them. Germline V CDR1 and CDR2: MNHEY, SMNVEV (reference sequence). CDR3 region: CASSLSLAETQYF. The CDR3, as DNA: TGTGCCAGCAGTTTATCTCTAGCCGAGACCCAGTACTTC.

This clonotype was counted only a few times. The gene calls are TRBV20-1 and TRBJ1-3, with a possible D match to TRBD1 (5 bases). Trimming took 3 bases from V and 6 from J, leaving 12 bases between them. CDR1 DFQATT and CDR2 SNEGSKA come from the germline V gene (reference sequence). The CDR3 length is 13 residues. CDR3 DNA: TGCAGTGCTAGGGAGGGCAGGGAAAACACCATATATTTT. Protein product: CSAREGRENTIYF.

The chain recombines TRBV5-1 with TRBJ2-5; TRBD1 matches 9 bases. V gave up 4 bases and J gave up 4 bases; unmatched junction bases: 11. CDR1 and CDR2 (germline): SGHRS, YFSETQ. The CDR3 has 16 amino acids. The CDR3 is CASSHTGTGIGETQYF. Written as DNA, the CDR3 is TGCGCCAGCAGCCATACCGGGACAGGGATCGGAGAGACCCAGTACTTC.

The J gene is TRBJ2-7, the V gene TRBV6-5; possible D gene TRBD1, 5 bases. Trimming pared 4 bases from V and 3 bases from J, leaving 10 bases between. The CDR3 covers 13 residues. Per germline, CDR1 MNHEY and CDR2 SVGAGI. This CDR3 is CASSLGQIYEQYF. The CDR3, as DNA: TGTGCCAGCAGTTTAGGACAAATCTACGAGCAGTACTTC.

This clonotype has a single count. The chain is built from TRBV12-3 or TRBV12-4 and TRBJ2-5; the D call may be TRBD1 or TRBD2 (5 bases each). The CDR3 is made up of 17 amino acids. V lost 5 bases and J 3 bases, leaving 22 bases between the germline ends. The CDR3 sequence is CASSPSLRDPEKETQYF. CDR3 bases: TGTGCCAGCAGTCCTTCCCTCCGGGACCCCGAAAAAGAGACCCAGTACTTC.

This rearrangement joins TRBV12-3 or TRBV12-4 to TRBJ2-5, with D tentatively TRBD1 (5 bases). This CDR3 contains 13 residues. Trimming took 4 bases from V and 7 from J, leaving 13 bases between them. The CDR3 nucleotides read TGTGCCAGCAGTTCCCCCTTGACAGTGACCCAGTACTTC. Its protein is CASSSPLTVTQYF.

This clonotype has more than one count but fewer than ten. The chain uses TRBV28 and TRBJ2-3; TRBD1 matches at 7 bases. CDR3 length equals 17 residues. Per germline, CDR1 MDHEN and CDR2 SYDVKM. The V gene end was trimmed by 5 bases and the J gene end by 1 base; junction bases not matched to a gene: 12. The CDR3 DNA follows: TGTGCCAGCAGTCATCAAAGAAGACAGGGACGCACAGATACGCAGTATTTT. It translates to CASSHQRRQGRTDTQYF.

The rearrangement links TRBV18 to TRBJ1-2; 7 nucleotides agree with TRBD1. Losses at the gene ends were 3 bases for V and 3 bases for J; bases not matched to a gene: 13. CDR1 and CDR2 from the germline V gene are KGHSH and LQKENI. This CDR3 has 17 residues. The CDR3 coding sequence is TGTGCCAGCTCACCGGGCTTGACAGGGACATTCGACTATGGCTACACCTTC. This sequence encodes CASSPGLTGTFDYGYTF.

This clonotype was counted only a few times. This rearrangement joins TRBV5-1 to TRBJ2-7; TRBD1 matches 7 bases. V was clipped by 4 bases and J by 3 bases; unmatched bases: 10. Germline V CDR1 and CDR2: SGHRS, YFSETQ. CDR3 length: 15 residues. CDR3 sequence: CASSKGQSGDYEQYF. Written as DNA, the CDR3 is TGCGCCAGCAGCAAGGGACAGTCAGGTGACTACGAGCAGTACTTC.

The rearrangement links TRBV7-9 to TRBJ1-1; D not certain. The CDR3 runs 14 residues. Trimming removed 1 base at V and 12 bases at J, with 18 bases between. CDR1 is SEHNR, CDR2 FQNEAQ, per germline (reference sequence). The CDR3 DNA reads TGTGCCAGCAGCTTAGTATATGGGCCGGGCGTCACTTTCTTT. This encodes CASSLVYGPGVTFF.

V and J are TRBV13 and TRBJ2-7, with 9 bases matching TRBD1. Unmatched junction bases numbered 4, after V lost 5 bases and J lost 5 bases. The germline CDR1 and CDR2 sequences are PRHDT and FYEKMQ (reference sequence). CDR3 length equals 13 residues. CDR3 sequence reads: CASSQDRGNEQYF. The CDR3 nucleotides read TGTGCCAGCAGCCAGGACAGGGGAAACGAGCAGTACTTC.

This clonotype was picked up a small number of times. The chain recombines TRBV4-1 with TRBJ1-4; no definite D call. Trimming shortened V by 4 bases and J by 1 base, and 7 bases separated the two germline ends. The germline CDR1 and CDR2 sequences are MGHRA and YSYEKL. The CDR3 sequence is 14 residues long. The CDR3 nucleotides read TGCGCCAGCAGCCGGACCCGAACTAATGAAAAACTGTTTTTT. This sequence encodes CASSRTRTNEKLFF.